This T cell receptor beta chain is drawn from a study of CD8 T cells in Susac syndrome (dated by TCRdb to about 2019). In the study overall: Among the sequenced Susac syndrome patients, more than 5 had clinically active disease and under 10 were in clinical remission. Whether CD8+ T cell activation and differentiation in Susac syndrome was antigen driven was tested using repertoire sequencing. At the time of blood withdrawal, Susac syndrome patients were either therapy-naive, taking corticosteroids (with some also receiving IVIg), or on IVIg alone.

As concerns this clonotype: No cognate antigen has been identified for it. No base quality information exists; no much larger clone differs at one position.

Paper-wide results and their limitations: In patients with Susac syndrome, the CD4+ T cell repertoire showed no detectable clonal expansion. The study acknowledged that relatively few individuals were included in the TCR sequencing and HLA analysis.

Peripheral blood CD8+ and CD4+ T cells from healthy donors, Susac syndrome patients and multiple sclerosis patients were profiled using high-throughput TCR beta sequencing. The Susac syndrome patients fulfilled recently defined diagnostic criteria for either definite or probable disease. CD8+ TEMRA cells were enriched by FACS, while bulk CD8+ and CD4+ T cells were purified by magnetic negative isolation. Blood was collected in EDTA tubes and processed within 24 hours, with PBMCs isolated through density gradient centrifugation. PBMCs intended for TCR sequencing were cryopreserved in liquid nitrogen and were subsequently thawed in a 37 degrees C water bath. Purity of sorted or isolated CD4+, CD8+ and CD8+ TEMRA cells was at least 90%. RNA was extracted using the RNeasy kit, and roughly 0.45 to 1 ug of the RNA was reverse transcribed with random hexamers. The immunoSEQ multiplex PCR assay, which covers 54 Vbeta and 13 Jbeta segments, was used to amplify TCR beta CDR3 regions. PCR amplification bias was corrected by using a synthetic template baseline for primer optimization and computational correction. The source study handled its data this way. Reads were annotated to V, D and J genes per IMGT and analyzed with immunoSEQ Analyzer, keeping only productive sequences. Clonality was calculated as one minus the Shannon entropy normalized by log2 of the number of productive unique sequences. For each patient and control, public and private clones were evaluated within the 100 most prevalent clones. Susac-specific clones were defined as absent from healthy and MS cohorts, around 980 published viral clones and other ImmuneACCESS disease sequences. In TCRdb, the public reads were trimmed at Q25 with fastp and aligned with MiXCR, with productive beta chains retained. Rows matching on CDR3 protein sequence are summarized as one entry with the most common DNA and genes. The V and J calls, along with clone size, are taken from TCRdb and not from the paper's own processing. The sample table shows under 200,000 distinct CDR3 sequences, and approximately 96% are seen once. The ten largest clonotypes hold roughly 0.098% of the sample.

From the cysteine through the phenylalanine, the CDR3 covers 17 amino acids. Only CDR3 DNA remains: 51 bases, in frame from the first base. The germline V gene (reference sequence) provides CDR1 LNHNV and CDR2 YYDKDF. After removal of 1 base from V and 6 bases from J, the junction retains 13 bases not matched to a gene. This receptor chain uses TRBV15 and TRBJ2-3; 7 bases in the junction line up with TRBD1. The sequencing input was CD4+ T cells from PBMCs. The sequence came from a human donor with Susac syndrome. CDR3 region: CATSRGHRGPPADTQYF. In nucleotide form, the sequence is TGTGCCACCAGCAGAGGCCACAGGGGTCCCCCGGCGGATACGCAGTATTTT.